The 28 T cell receptor beta chains presented below share a single source sample, sequenced in a study of blood T cells in healthy people across ages. Next came a second PCR, run for roughly 6 to 11 cycles, which used a sample-barcoded 5' primer along with a J-beta primer mix. TCRdb re-derived calls from the 5' RACE reads in MiXCR, one entry per CDR3 protein. The sample carries some 1.8 million distinct CDR3 sequences, roughly two fifths recorded once. The sequencing input was blood. The receptor set was obtained from a human donor in good health.

V gene TRBV29-1 combines with J gene TRBJ1-2, with 7 nucleotides matching TRBD1. Germline assignment: CDR1 SQVTM and CDR2 ANQGSEA. The length of the CDR3 is 15 residues. V shed 1 base and J 4 bases; nucleotides not matched to a gene: 9. This CDR3 reads CSVEGTGTAVYGYTF. CDR3 DNA: TGCAGCGTTGAAGGGACCGGGACAGCCGTCTATGGCTACACCTTC.

The V gene is TRBV7-6, the J gene TRBJ2-3; D is perhaps TRBD1 or TRBD2 (6 bases each). V was cut by 7 bases and J by 3 bases, with 14 bases left in between. The CDR3 has 14 residues. Germline V gives CDR1 SGHVS, CDR2 FNYEAQ. In DNA, the CDR3 is TGTGCCAGCACGGTAGGGGGGTGGACAGATACGCAGTATTTT. The encoded protein is CASTVGGWTDTQYF. Filled out from reference TRBV7-6 and TRBJ2-3, the complete variable domain reads GAGVSQSPRYKVTKRGQDVALRCDPISGHVSLYWYRQALGQGPEFLTYFNYEAQQDKSGLPNDRFSAERPEGSISTLTIQRTEQRDSAMYRCASTVGGWTDTQYFGPGTRLTVL.

The chain is built from TRBV20-1 and TRBJ2-3; TRBD2 agrees at 8 bases. Germline V CDR1 and CDR2: DFQATT, SNEGSKA (reference sequence). V shed 1 base, J shed 5 bases, and the junction held 8 bases outside the gene matches. The CDR3 contains 15 residues. CDR3 nucleotides: TGCAGTGCTAGAGTCCGGGGGGGGCTTGGAGATACGCAGTATTTT. This gives the protein CSARVRGGLGDTQYF.

The chain carries TRBV6-2 or TRBV6-3 and TRBJ2-5; D gene uncertain. The germline CDR1 and CDR2 sequences are MNHEY and SVGEGT. The CDR3 totals 15 residues. The V and J ends lost 4 bases and 0 bases respectively, with 12 bases between them. CDR3 protein: CASSSRLDYQETQYF. The CDR3 bases are TGTGCCAGCAGTTCCAGACTGGATTACCAAGAGACCCAGTACTTC.

This clonotype was detected a few times. The chain couples TRBV28 to TRBJ2-7, with a possible D match to TRBD2 (6 bases). The CDR3 totals 13 residues. V dropped 6 bases and J dropped 6 bases, with 15 bases sitting between them. The germline V gene has CDR1 MDHEN and CDR2 SYDVKM. The CDR3 DNA reads as TGTGCCAGCAGCTTCTCGGGAGAAGCCGAGCAGTACTTC. Its protein product is CASSFSGEAEQYF.

This sequence joins TRBV10-3 and TRBJ2-4; no reliable D call. With 2 bases removed from V and 7 bases from J, the gap between germline ends came to 6 bases. The CDR3 runs 12 residues. Germline CDR1 ENHRY, CDR2 SYGVKD. As DNA, the CDR3 is TGTGCCATCAGTGAGGGGAATAACATTCAGTACTTC. It codes for CAISEGNNIQYF.

Ten or more counts support this clonotype. V usage is TRBV7-2 and J usage is TRBJ2-7; no clear D gene. Germline loops: CDR1 SGHTA, CDR2 FQGNSA. The CDR3 consists of 13 residues. Trimming stripped 4 bases from V and 2 bases from J, with 9 bases between. CDR3 nucleotide sequence: TGTGCCAGCAGCTCCGGTCGTACCTACGAGCAGTACTTC. Its protein product is CASSSGRTYEQYF.

CDR3 sequence (DNA): TGTGCCAGCAGTTTGGTAGGGCACGCAACTAATGAAAAACTGTTTTTT. Translating gives CASSLVGHATNEKLFF. This chain links TRBV28 with TRBJ1-4; D unresolved. The germline CDR1 and CDR2 sequences are MDHEN and SYDVKM. The length of the CDR3 is 16 residues. V was clipped by 3 bases and J by 0 bases, with 11 bases between them.

J is TRBJ1-1 and V is TRBV6-2 or TRBV6-3; D not resolved. Trimming pared 8 bases from V and 0 bases from J, leaving 13 bases between. The CDR3 covers 14 residues. Germline V gene sequence: CDR1 MNHEY, CDR2 SVGEGT. The CDR3 is CASREGRLNTEAFF. As DNA, the CDR3 is TGTGCCAGCCGCGAGGGTCGATTGAACACTGAAGCTTTCTTT.

This clonotype was seen more than once but under ten times. The chain recombines TRBV5-5 with TRBJ1-6; a weak D match, TRBD1 (5 bases). The germline V and J ends were trimmed by 3 bases and 11 bases, with 15 bases remaining between them. The germline V gene has CDR1 SGHKS and CDR2 YYEKEE (reference sequence). The CDR3 contains 14 residues. This CDR3 reads CASSSGQSFTPLHF. The CDR3 coding sequence is TGTGCCAGCAGCTCAGGACAATCCTTCACACCCCTCCACTTT.

This clonotype was recorded a few times. This rearrangement joins TRBV14 to TRBJ1-2; TRBD1 might be the D (5 bases). The CDR3 totals 14 residues. V was pared by 1 base and J by 9 bases, with 15 bases between. The germline gives CDR1 SGHDN, CDR2 FVKESK. The CDR3 is CASSQGSGPSSYTF. For the CDR3, the DNA is TGTGCCAGCAGCCAAGGTTCAGGGCCCTCCAGCTACACCTTC.

This clonotype was recorded a few times. This chain links TRBV27 with TRBJ2-1; D perhaps matches TRBD2 (6 bases). The germline V gene encodes CDR1 MNHEY and CDR2 SMNVEV (reference sequence). The CDR3 is 16 amino acids. Trimming stripped 2 bases from V and 0 bases from J, with 11 bases between. CDR3 loop: CASSLTSRSSYNEQFF. The CDR3, as DNA: TGTGCCAGCAGTTTAACTAGCCGGAGCTCCTACAATGAGCAGTTCTTC.

This chain uses TRBV11-1 with TRBJ2-3, with 7 bases that match TRBD1. The CDR3 spans 16 residues. V trimming: 6 bases; J trimming: 1 base; junction bases outside the gene matches: 10. The germline V gene has CDR1 SGHAT and CDR2 FQDESV (reference sequence). CDR3 region: CASSSTGPAGTDTQYF. The CDR3 nucleotides are TGTGCCAGCAGTTCGACAGGGCCGGCTGGCACAGATACGCAGTATTTT.

V is TRBV6-2 or TRBV6-3 and J is TRBJ2-4, with D possibly matching TRBD1 (6 bases). The DNA end favors TRBJ2-7, so the J call may be wrong. Germline-derived CDR1 and CDR2 are MNHEY and SVGEGT. This CDR3 is built from 13 residues. DNA of the CDR3: TGTGCCAGCAGGTCTAACAGGGCCTACGAGCAGTACTTC. Translation: CASRSNRAYEQYF.

Points on this clonotype: The junction differs from germline at one of its ends, possibly a read error. The chain uses TRBV7-3 and TRBJ2-1; D may correspond to TRBD1 or TRBD2 (5 bases each). Germline loops: CDR1 SGHTA, CDR2 FQGTGA. There are 14 residues in the CDR3. Written as DNA, the CDR3 is TGTGCCAGCAGCTTAAGGGGGACCTACAATGGGCAGTTCTTC. It is translated as CASSLRGTYNGQFF.

On this clonotype itself: One end of the junction fails to match germline, which may point to a read error. The rearrangement uses TRBV5-6 and TRBJ2-1; D possibly uses TRBD1 or TRBD2 (5 bases each). Germline-derived CDR1 and CDR2 are SGHDT and YYEEEE. The CDR3 has 16 residues. The CDR3 here is CASSFGWGNSHNEQFF. In nucleotides, the CDR3 is TGTGCCAGCAGCTTCGGGTGGGGGAACTCCCACAATGAGCAGTTCTTC.

Concerning this clonotype itself: A read error may explain this, as a much larger clone is one base away. J is TRBJ2-5 and V is TRBV7-8, with D possibly called TRBD1 or TRBD2 (5 bases each). The J call may be incorrect, as the DNA end agrees better with TRBJ2-7. The CDR3 has 16 residues. The germline V gene encodes CDR1 SGHVS and CDR2 FQNEAQ. As DNA, the CDR3 is TGTGCCAGCAGCTCCCCCCCAGGGAGCTTACTTAGCGAGCAGTACTTC. This gives the protein CASSSPPGSLLSEQYF.

Only a few counts were recorded for this clonotype. The V call is TRBV4-2, the J call TRBJ2-5; 12 positions agree with TRBD2. The CDR3 sequence is 15 residues long. CDR1 and CDR2 (germline): LGHNA, YNFKEQ. J gave up 4 bases and V 4 bases, and 4 bases lay outside the gene matches. CDR3 sequence (DNA): TGTGCCAGCAGCCCTAGCGGGGGGGCCCGAGAGACCCAGTACTTC. This encodes CASSPSGGARETQYF.

The chain joins TRBV6-1 to TRBJ2-5; a weak D match, TRBD2 (5 bases). The CDR3 has 14 amino acids. Germline V gene lookup returns CDR1 MNHNS and CDR2 SASEGT. V was shortened by 2 bases and J by 7 bases, with 14 bases between the two germline ends. This chain's CDR3 is CASSERRTGGTQYF. In DNA form, the CDR3 reads TGTGCCAGCAGTGAAAGGAGGACTGGAGGGACCCAGTACTTC.

This clonotype was recorded a few times. DNA for the CDR3: TGTGCCAGCAGCCAAGATGGCAGGTCTAGAGCTTTCTTT. This encodes CASSQDGRSRAFF. The rearrangement uses TRBV3-1 and TRBJ1-1, with D uncertain. With 0 bases removed from V and 10 bases from J, the gap between germline ends came to 12 bases. Germline V gene lookup returns CDR1 LGHDT and CDR2 YNNKEL (reference sequence). CDR3 length: 13 amino acids.

This clonotype was counted ten times or more. The DNA of the CDR3 is TGTGCCAGCTCCGGGGGGAGCTCCTACGAGCAGTACTTC. It is translated as CASSGGSSYEQYF. The V call is TRBV9, the J call TRBJ2-7; 7 nucleotides agree with TRBD2. CDR3 length: 13 residues. V lost 7 bases, J lost 0 bases, and 4 bases stayed unmatched. Looked up from germline, CDR1 is SGDLS and CDR2 is YYNGEE. The complete variable domain, with remaining parts taken from reference TRBV9 and TRBJ2-7, reads DSGVTQTPKHLITATGQRVTLRCSPRSGDLSVYWYQQSLDQGLQFLIQYYNGEERAKGNILERFSAQQFPDLHSELNLSSLELGDSALYFCASSGGSSYEQYFGPGTRLTVT.

The rearrangement uses TRBV7-2 and TRBJ2-5; the D gene is possibly TRBD1 (5 bases). The J call is doubtful: the DNA matches TRBJ2-7 better. CDR3 length: 14 residues. Germline lookup yields CDR1 SGHTA and CDR2 FQGNSA. CDR3 in amino acids: CASSFSYQGNEQYF. CDR3 sequence (DNA): TGTGCCAGCAGCTTTTCCTACCAGGGTAACGAGCAGTACTTC.

The chain has TRBV12-3 or TRBV12-4 and TRBJ1-1; D call uncertain. The CDR3 covers 12 residues. V lost 5 bases, J lost 4 bases, and 8 bases lay in between. CDR3 DNA: TGTGCCAGCAGTCACACGACCACTGAAGCTTTCTTT. This translates into CASSHTTTEAFF.

For the CDR3, the DNA is TGCAGCGTGACAGGGAAGGGAAAACTGTTTTTT. Protein sequence: CSVTGKGKLFF. This sequence joins TRBV29-1 and TRBJ1-4; 7 positions agree with TRBD1. The CDR3 is made up of 11 amino acids. After removal of 6 bases from V and 10 bases from J, the junction contained 5 bases not matched to a gene. The V gene's germline CDR1 is SQVTM and CDR2 ANQGSEA.

V is TRBV29-1 and J is TRBJ1-1; TRBD1 is a possible D gene (5 bases). V was pared by 7 bases and J by 10 bases, with 16 bases between. The CDR3 length is 11 residues. Germline V gene lookup returns CDR1 SQVTM and CDR2 ANQGSEA. In DNA form, the CDR3 reads TGCAGCGGGGGCGGGGGGGGTCGAGCTTTCTTT. Protein product: CSGGGGGRAFF.

This clonotype was observed a handful of times. The V gene is TRBV9, the J gene TRBJ2-1, with a possible D match to TRBD2 (7 bases). Germline loops: CDR1 SGDLS, CDR2 YYNGEE. V was shortened by 0 bases and J by 8 bases, with 18 bases between the two germline ends. CDR3 size: 16 residues. DNA for the CDR3: TGTGCCAGCAGCGTAGAAGGAGGGGGGACTACCGATGAGCAGTTCTTC. Amino acid sequence: CASSVEGGGTTDEQFF.

The chain has TRBV7-9 and TRBJ2-7, with TRBD2 matching 11 bases. Trimming took 4 bases from V and 3 from J; bases not matched to a gene: 14. Germline lookup yields CDR1 SEHNR and CDR2 FQNEAQ (reference sequence). The CDR3 totals 18 residues. The CDR3 DNA is TGTGCCAGCAGCTCGATGCCGGGACTAGCGGTGAACTTCTACGAGCAGTACTTC. The encoded protein is CASSSMPGLAVNFYEQYF.

This chain connects TRBV4-1 to TRBJ2-3; 7 bases match TRBD2. The CDR3 length is 18 residues. V was pared by 0 bases and J by 2 bases, with 11 bases of the junction left unmatched. Germline lookup yields CDR1 MGHRA and CDR2 YSYEKL. As DNA, the CDR3 is TGCGCCAGCAGCCAAGAGTCGTCGTTCGGGGGGAACACAGATACGCAGTATTTT. Translation gives CASSQESSFGGNTDTQYF.